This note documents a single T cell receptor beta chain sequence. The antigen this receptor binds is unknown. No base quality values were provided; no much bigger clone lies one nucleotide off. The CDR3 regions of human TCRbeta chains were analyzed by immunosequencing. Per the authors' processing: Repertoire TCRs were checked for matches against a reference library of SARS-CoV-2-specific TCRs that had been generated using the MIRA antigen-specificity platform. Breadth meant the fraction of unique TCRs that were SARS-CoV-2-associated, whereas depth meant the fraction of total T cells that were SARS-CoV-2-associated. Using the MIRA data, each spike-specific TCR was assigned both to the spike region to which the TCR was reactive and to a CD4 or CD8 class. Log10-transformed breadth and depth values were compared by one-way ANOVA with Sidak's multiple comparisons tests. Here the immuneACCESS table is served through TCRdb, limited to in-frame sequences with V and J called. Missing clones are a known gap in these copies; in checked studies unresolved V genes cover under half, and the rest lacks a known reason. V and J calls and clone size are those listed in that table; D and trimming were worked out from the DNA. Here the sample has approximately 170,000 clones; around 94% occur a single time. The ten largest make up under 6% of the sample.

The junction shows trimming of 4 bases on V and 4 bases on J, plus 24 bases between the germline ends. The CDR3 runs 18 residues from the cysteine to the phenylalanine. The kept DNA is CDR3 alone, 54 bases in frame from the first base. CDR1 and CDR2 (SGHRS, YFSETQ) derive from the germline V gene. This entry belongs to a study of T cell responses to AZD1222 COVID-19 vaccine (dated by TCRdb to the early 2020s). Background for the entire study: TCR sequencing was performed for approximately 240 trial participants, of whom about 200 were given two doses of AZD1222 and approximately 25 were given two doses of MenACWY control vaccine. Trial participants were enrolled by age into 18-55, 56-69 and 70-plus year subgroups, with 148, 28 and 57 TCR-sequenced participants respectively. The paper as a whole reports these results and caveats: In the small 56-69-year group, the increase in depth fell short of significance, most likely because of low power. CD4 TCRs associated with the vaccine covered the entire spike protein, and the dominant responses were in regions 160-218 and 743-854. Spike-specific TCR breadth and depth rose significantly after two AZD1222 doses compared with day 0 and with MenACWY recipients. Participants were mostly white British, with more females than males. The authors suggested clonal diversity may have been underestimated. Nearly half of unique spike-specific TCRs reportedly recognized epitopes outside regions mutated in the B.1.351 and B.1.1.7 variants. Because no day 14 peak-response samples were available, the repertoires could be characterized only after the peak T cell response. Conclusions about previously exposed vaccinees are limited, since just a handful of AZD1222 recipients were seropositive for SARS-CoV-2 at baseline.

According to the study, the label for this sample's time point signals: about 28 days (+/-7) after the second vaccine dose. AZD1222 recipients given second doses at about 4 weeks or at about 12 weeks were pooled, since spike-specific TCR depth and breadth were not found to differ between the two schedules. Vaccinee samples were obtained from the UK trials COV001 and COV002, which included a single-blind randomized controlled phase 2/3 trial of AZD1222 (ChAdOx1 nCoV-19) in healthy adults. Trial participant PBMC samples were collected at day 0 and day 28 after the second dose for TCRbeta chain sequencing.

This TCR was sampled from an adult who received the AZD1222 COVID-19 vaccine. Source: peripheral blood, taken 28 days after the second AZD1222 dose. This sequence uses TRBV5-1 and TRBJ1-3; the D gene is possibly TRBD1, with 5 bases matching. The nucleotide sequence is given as TGCGCCAGCAGCAACGCGGGGCGGCGACTGAGGTGGGGAAACACCATATATTTT. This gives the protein CASSNAGRRLRWGNTIYF.